This TCR beta chain was documented in a study of PD-L1 blockade in urothelial cancer. Study background: Analyses used blood from 3 weeks (second dose) and 6 weeks after treatment start.

Spiked synthetic TCR analogs estimated absolute template abundance per PCR. Libraries were prepared by immunoSEQ multiplex PCR; TCRdb keeps only in-frame clonotypes and omits some of them. The table has over 50,000 clones, 86% seen once. This CDR3 is 16 amino acids long. The ends lost 0 bases at V and 1 base at J; junction bases unmatched: 5. Germline CDR1 reads SGHRS; CDR2 reads YFSETQ. There are a few counts of this clone. The sequence was collected from a man aged 45-65 years with urothelial cancer. The V and J genes are TRBV5-1 and TRBJ1-1; 8 bases are a match to TRBD1. Sequences were derived from PBMCs, sampled around atezolizumab (anti-PD-L1) treatment. The CDR3 sequence is CASSLGTGTGNTEAFF. The CDR3 coding sequence is TGCGCCAGCAGCTTGGGGACCGGGACAGGGAACACTGAAGCTTTCTTT.